These T cell receptor beta chains were read from a single sample in a study of cytomegalovirus exposure and HLA in healthy donors. Here immunoSEQ multiplex PCR was the method, and the copy in TCRdb shows in-frame clones only, minus some. The sample has roughly 150,000 clones, over 70% seen once. Sequencing was carried out using PBMCs. The receptors come from a woman aged 40 to 50 in good health and CMV-seropositive. The CDR3 runs from the conserved cysteine through the conserved F or W. A D gene is named only where the DNA matches it firmly. The size entry is marked missing in some rows and otherwise reads once, few, many or a size class.

TRBV2	TRBJ1-5	.	TRBD1	TGTGCCAGCAGCGCCGCCGGACAGGGGAATCAGCCCCAGCATTTT	CASSAAGQGNQPQHF
TRBV7-9	TRBJ2-7	.	.	TGTGCCAGCAGCTTAGGAAACAGGGCGAACTCCTACGAGCAGTACTTC	CASSLGNRANSYEQYF
TRBV5-6	TRBJ2-1	.	TRBD1	TGTGCCAGCAGCCACAGGGGGCTCTACAATGAGCAGTTCTTC	CASSHRGLYNEQFF
TRBV29-1	TRBJ2-5	.	.	TGCAGCGTTGAAGGCGGGACCCAGTACTTC	CSVEGGTQYF
TRBV7-2	TRBJ1-2	.	.	TGTGCCAGCAGCTTAGCTGGCAAGAACTATGGCTACACCTTC	CASSLAGKNYGYTF
TRBV4-3	TRBJ1-2	.	TRBD1	TGCGCCAGCAGCCAAACAGGGGTGAATGGCTACACCTTC	CASSQTGVNGYTF
TRBV6-1	TRBJ1-2	.	.	TGTGCCAGCAGGCGGACCGGACAGACCCACTATGGCTACACCTTC	CASRRTGQTHYGYTF
TRBV27	TRBJ2-2	.	.	TGTGCCAGCAGTTTATATTCGGGGGATATGGACACCGGGGAGCTGTTTTTT	CASSLYSGDMDTGELFF
TRBV18	TRBJ1-1	.	.	TGTGCCAGCTCACCATATGGGGCTGCAGTTAACACTGAAGCTTTCTTT	CASSPYGAAVNTEAFF
TRBV5-1	TRBJ2-1	.	TRBD2	TGCGCCAGCAGCTTGGCTAGCGGGGGGCCCTACAATGAGCAGTTCTTC	CASSLASGGPYNEQFF
TRBV18	TRBJ1-2	.	.	TGTGCCAGCTCAAAACAAAGCCCGGGTGTCGGCTACACCTTC	CASSKQSPGVGYTF
TRBV18	TRBJ2-7	.	TRBD2	TGTGCCAGCTCACCATGGGCGGGGGAGGGCTACGAGCAGTACTTC	CASSPWAGEGYEQYF
TRBV10-2	TRBJ1-6	.	TRBD1	TGCGCCAGCAGTGAGAGTCCGACAGGGGCTTCACCCCTCCACTTT	CASSESPTGASPLHF
TRBV30	TRBJ2-7	.	.	TGTGCCTGGAGTGTAGGGTCGACAGTGCAGTACTTC	CAWSVGSTVQYF
TRBV5-1	TRBJ2-1	.	TRBD2	TGCGCCAGCAGCCCGCTGGCTGCGGGACTAGCAGGGAATGAGCAGTTCTTC	CASSPLAAGLAGNEQFF
TRBV6-6	TRBJ2-4	.	.	TGTGCCAGCAGTTACGCTCAACAGGGTCCCAAAAACATTCAGTACTTC	CASSYAQQGPKNIQYF
TRBV5-4	TRBJ2-3	.	TRBD2	TGTGCCAGCAGCTCCGGACTAGCAGCGACAGATACGCAGTATTTT	CASSSGLAATDTQYF
TRBV9	TRBJ1-2	.	.	TGTGCCAGCCGAGGGGGTTTAAGAGGCTACACCTTC	CASRGGLRGYTF
TRBV28	TRBJ1-2	.	.	TGTGCCAGCAGTTTCGCGGGGGACTATGGCTACACCTTC	CASSFAGDYGYTF
TRBV6-5	TRBJ1-1	.	.	TGTGCCAGCCGGGGAACTGAAGCTTTCTTT	CASRGTEAFF
TRBV27	TRBJ2-7	.	.	TGTGCCAGCAGATCCCCCAGGGGAGGGGCTCGCGAGCAGTACTTC	CASRSPRGGAREQYF
TRBV28	TRBJ2-5	.	.	TGTGCCAGCAGTTTCCGAGAGACCCAGTACTTC	CASSFRETQYF
TRBV4-2	TRBJ2-3	.	.	TGTGCCAGCAGCCAAGATCCGAGGCCTAGCACAGATACGCAGTATTTT	CASSQDPRPSTDTQYF
TRBV5-4	TRBJ2-1	.	TRBD2	TGTGCCAGCAGCAAGGGGACTAGCGGGGGGACGGGTAATGAGCAGTTCTTC	CASSKGTSGGTGNEQFF
TRBV7-9	TRBJ1-1	.	.	TGTTCCAGCGGGGGCAGTTACGGCACTGAAGCTTTCTTT	CSSGGSYGTEAFF
TRBV5-4	TRBJ1-1	.	.	TGTGCCAGCAGCTTAGGGGCAGGGAACACTGAAGCTTTCTTT	CASSLGAGNTEAFF
TRBV7-2	TRBJ2-1	.	.	TGTGCCAGCACCATCAACAGCGGCCACAATGAGCAGTTCTTC	CASTINSGHNEQFF
TRBV11-3	TRBJ2-7	.	TRBD2	TGTGCCAGCAGCCTCGGAGCGGGACTAGGCTACGAGCAGTACTTC	CASSLGAGLGYEQYF
TRBV28	TRBJ2-1	once	.	TGTGCCAGCAGTTCTAGCGTCGAGCAGTTCTTC	CASSSSVEQFF
TRBV7-8	TRBJ2-7	.	.	TGTGCCAGCAGCTCTCAGGGGACGGGGCAGTACTTC	CASSSQGTGQYF
TRBV5-8	TRBJ2-3	.	TRBD2	TGTGCCAGCAGCTTCCGAGCGGGGGGGCTGGATACGCAGTATTTT	CASSFRAGGLDTQYF
TRBV5-6	TRBJ2-1	.	TRBD1	TGTGCCAGCAGCCACGCCGGGACAGGGAGGTATGAGCAGTTCTTC	CASSHAGTGRYEQFF
TRBV19	TRBJ1-5	.	.	TGTGCCAGTAGTATGGTCCCACAGGGTGATCAGCCCCAGCATTTT	CASSMVPQGDQPQHF
TRBV2	TRBJ2-2	.	TRBD1	TGTGCCAGGACCGGGACAGGCTTCGACACCGGGGAGCTGTTTTTT	CARTGTGFDTGELFF
TRBV9	TRBJ1-6	.	.	TGTGCCAGCAGCGTAGAACCCCAGGAGGATTCACCCCTCCACTTT	CASSVEPQEDSPLHF
TRBV27	TRBJ1-1	.	.	TGTGCCAGCAGTTCACAGAACACTGAAGCTTTCTTT	CASSSQNTEAFF
TRBV14	TRBJ2-4	.	.	TGTGCCAGCAGCCAACTGGGCAGCGCCAAAAACATTCAGTACTTC	CASSQLGSAKNIQYF
TRBV30	TRBJ1-6	.	.	TGTGCCTGGAGTACGGGGCGGGGTTCACCCCTCCACTTT	CAWSTGRGSPLHF
TRBV6-5	TRBJ1-1	.	TRBD1	TGTGCCAGCAGCACCGGGACAGGGGCCACTGAAGCTTTCTTT	CASSTGTGATEAFF
TRBV7-8	TRBJ2-7	.	TRBD2	TGTGCCAGCAGCTTTAGCGGGGGCTATGACGAGCAGTACTTC	CASSFSGGYDEQYF
TRBV5-4	TRBJ1-1	few	.	TGTGCCAGCACCACTGGCAGGTCTGACACTGAAGCTTTCTTT	CASTTGRSDTEAFF
TRBV6-1	TRBJ2-5	few	TRBD2	TGTGCCAGCAGTTCGGCGGGGGGCCCTGAAGAGACCCAGTACTTC	CASSSAGGPEETQYF
TRBV4-1	TRBJ1-2	.	.	TGCGCCAGCAGCCAACCGGGGAGCTATGGCTACACCTTC	CASSQPGSYGYTF
TRBV7-8	TRBJ1-1	.	.	TGTGCCAGCAGCTCCACGACAGCCCCGGGTAGGGCTTTCTTT	CASSSTTAPGRAFF
TRBV4-2	TRBJ2-7	.	TRBD2	TGTGCCAGCAGCCAAGTTGCTAGCGGGGGGGCCAGCGAGCAGTACTTC	CASSQVASGGASEQYF
TRBV9	TRBJ2-1	.	.	TGTGCCAGCAGCGTAGCGGTATGGGGCACGGACAATGAGCAGTTCTTC	CASSVAVWGTDNEQFF
TRBV19	TRBJ1-6	.	TRBD1	TGTGCCAGTAGTGAGACAGGGGGGAATTCACCCCTCCACTTT	CASSETGGNSPLHF
TRBV27	TRBJ2-3	.	TRBD2	TGTGCCAGCAGTTCGACCCCCCAATTCACTAGCGGGGGGGCCGCAGATACGCAGTATTTT	CASSSTPQFTSGGAADTQYF
TRBV28	TRBJ1-1	few	.	TGTGCCAGCAGTTCCCAGCGGAAAGCCCGTACGAACACTGAAGCTTTCTTT	CASSSQRKARTNTEAFF
TRBV5-4	TRBJ1-2	.	TRBD1	TGTGCCAGCAGCTCGGGACAGAGGCCTAACTATGGCTACACCTTC	CASSSGQRPNYGYTF
TRBV7-9	TRBJ1-2	.	.	TGTGCCAGCAGCTTCTCCGGAGGGACTTTTGGCTACACCTTC	CASSFSGGTFGYTF
TRBV7-9	TRBJ2-2	.	.	TGTGCCAGCAGCTTTGGCATCGGGGAGCTGTTTTTT	CASSFGIGELFF
TRBV4-1	TRBJ1-3	.	.	TGCGCCAGCAGCCAAGAAGGGAGACCAGCAAACACCATATATTTT	CASSQEGRPANTIYF
TRBV4-2	TRBJ2-3	.	TRBD2	TGTGCCAGCAGCCGGACTAGCGGGGGGGCACAGGATACGCAGTATTTT	CASSRTSGGAQDTQYF
TRBV5-6	TRBJ2-3	.	.	TGTGCCAGCAGCTTGGTTCAGGGGACAGATACGCAGTATTTT	CASSLVQGTDTQYF